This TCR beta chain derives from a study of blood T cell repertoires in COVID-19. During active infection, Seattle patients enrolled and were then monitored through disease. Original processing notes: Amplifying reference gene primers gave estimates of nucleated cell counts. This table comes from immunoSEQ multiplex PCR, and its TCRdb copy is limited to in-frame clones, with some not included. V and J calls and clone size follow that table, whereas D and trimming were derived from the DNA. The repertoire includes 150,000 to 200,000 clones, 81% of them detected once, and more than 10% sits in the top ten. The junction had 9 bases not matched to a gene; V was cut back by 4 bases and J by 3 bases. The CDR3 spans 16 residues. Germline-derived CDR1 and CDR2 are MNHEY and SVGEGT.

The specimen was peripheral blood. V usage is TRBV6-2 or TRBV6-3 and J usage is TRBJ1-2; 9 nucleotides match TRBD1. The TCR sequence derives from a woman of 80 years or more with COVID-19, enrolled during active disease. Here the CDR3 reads CASSSFTGGADYGYTF. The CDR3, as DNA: TGTGCCAGCAGTTCGTTCACAGGGGGCGCGGACTATGGCTACACCTTC.